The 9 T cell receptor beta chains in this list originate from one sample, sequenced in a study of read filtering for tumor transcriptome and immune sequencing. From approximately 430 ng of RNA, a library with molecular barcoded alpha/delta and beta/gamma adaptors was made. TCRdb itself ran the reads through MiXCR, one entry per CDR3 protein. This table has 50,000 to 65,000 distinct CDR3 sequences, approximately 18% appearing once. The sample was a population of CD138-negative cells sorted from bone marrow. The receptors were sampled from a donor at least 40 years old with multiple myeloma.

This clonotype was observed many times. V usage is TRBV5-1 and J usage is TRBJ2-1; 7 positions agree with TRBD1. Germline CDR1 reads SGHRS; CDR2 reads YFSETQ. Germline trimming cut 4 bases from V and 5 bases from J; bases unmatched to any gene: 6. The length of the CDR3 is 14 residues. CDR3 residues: CASSLRDSDNEQFF. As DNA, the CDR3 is TGCGCCAGCAGCCTCCGGGACAGTGACAATGAGCAGTTCTTC.

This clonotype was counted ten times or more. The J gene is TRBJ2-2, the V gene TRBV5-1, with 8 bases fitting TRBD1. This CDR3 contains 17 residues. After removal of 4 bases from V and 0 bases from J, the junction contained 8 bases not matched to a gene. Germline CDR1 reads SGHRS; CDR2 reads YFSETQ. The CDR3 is CASSRDPGQANTGELFF. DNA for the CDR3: TGCGCCAGCAGCCGAGACCCGGGACAGGCGAACACCGGGGAGCTGTTTTTT.

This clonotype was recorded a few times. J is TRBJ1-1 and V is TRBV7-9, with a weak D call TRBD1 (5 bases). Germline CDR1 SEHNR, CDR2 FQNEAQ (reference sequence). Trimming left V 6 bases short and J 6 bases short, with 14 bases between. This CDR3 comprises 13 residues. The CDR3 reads CASSRYGDAEAFF. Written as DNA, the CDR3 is TGTGCCAGCAGTAGGTACGGGGACGCTGAAGCTTTCTTT.

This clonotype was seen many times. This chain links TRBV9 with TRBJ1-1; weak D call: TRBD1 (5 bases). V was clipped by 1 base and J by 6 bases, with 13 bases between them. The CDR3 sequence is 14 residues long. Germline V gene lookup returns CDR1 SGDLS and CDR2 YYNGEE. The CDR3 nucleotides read TGTGCCAGCAGCGTAATGCTGCAGGGAGCTGAAGCTTTCTTT. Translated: CASSVMLQGAEAFF.

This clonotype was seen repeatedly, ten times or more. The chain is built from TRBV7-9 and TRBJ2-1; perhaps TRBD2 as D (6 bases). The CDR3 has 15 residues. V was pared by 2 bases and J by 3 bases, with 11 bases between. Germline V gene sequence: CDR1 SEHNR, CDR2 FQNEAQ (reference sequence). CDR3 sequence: CASSLRGGGYNEQFF. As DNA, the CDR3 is TGTGCCAGCAGCTTACGGGGAGGAGGCTACAATGAGCAGTTCTTC.

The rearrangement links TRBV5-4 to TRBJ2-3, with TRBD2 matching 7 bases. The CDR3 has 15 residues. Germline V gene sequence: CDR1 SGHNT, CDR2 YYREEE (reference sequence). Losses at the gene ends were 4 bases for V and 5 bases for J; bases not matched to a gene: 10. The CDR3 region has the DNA TGTGCCAGCAGCCCCCGCTTAGGGGAGGGAGATACGCAGTATTTT. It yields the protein CASSPRLGEGDTQYF.

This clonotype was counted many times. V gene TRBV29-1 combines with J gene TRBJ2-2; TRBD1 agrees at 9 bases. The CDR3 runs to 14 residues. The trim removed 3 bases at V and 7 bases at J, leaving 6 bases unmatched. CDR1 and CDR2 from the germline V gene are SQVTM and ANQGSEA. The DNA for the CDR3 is TGCAGCGTTGATCACACAGGGGGCCACGGGGAGCTGTTTTTT. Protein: CSVDHTGGHGELFF.

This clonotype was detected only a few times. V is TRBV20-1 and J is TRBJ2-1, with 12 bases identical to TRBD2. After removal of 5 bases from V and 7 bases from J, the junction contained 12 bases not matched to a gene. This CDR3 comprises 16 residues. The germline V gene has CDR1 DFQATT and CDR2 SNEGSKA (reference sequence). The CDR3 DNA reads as TGCAGTGCTCCGTCTCCGCTACTAGCGGGAGGTAATGAGCAGTTCTTC. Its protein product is CSAPSPLLAGGNEQFF.

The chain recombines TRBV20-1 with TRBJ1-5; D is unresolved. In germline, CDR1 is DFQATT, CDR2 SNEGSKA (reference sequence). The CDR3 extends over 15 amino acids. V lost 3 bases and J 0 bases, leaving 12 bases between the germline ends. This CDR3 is CSASSVGVSNQPQHF. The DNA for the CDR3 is TGCAGTGCTAGCTCTGTTGGGGTTAGCAATCAGCCCCAGCATTTT.